The clone carrying this T cell receptor (beta chain) was found a few times. Generated by immunoSEQ multiplex PCR, the TCRdb table keeps only in-frame clones and is missing some. This sample has about 14,000 clones; about 65% occur once, and the top ten carry roughly 40%. This specimen belongs to a study of cytotoxic CD8 clonotypes in ibrutinib-treated CLL. Study-wide context: Included were 11 to 12 relapsed/refractory and approximately 15 treatment-naive patients, of whom 17 to 18 were IGHV unmutated.

Trimming left V 6 bases short and J 5 bases short, with 14 bases between. The CDR3 is made up of 15 amino acids. Germline V gene data show CDR1 as MGHRA and CDR2 as YSYEKL. The chain couples TRBV4-1 to TRBJ1-6, with D possibly TRBD1 on 6 matching bases. The sequenced sample was PBMCs, obtained before ibrutinib treatment. This sequence originates from a human donor with chronic lymphocytic leukemia. The CDR3 DNA reads as TGCGCCAGCAGTCTGGGACAACCGAATAATTCACCCCTCCACTTT. Protein sequence: CASSLGQPNNSPLHF.